These T cell receptor beta chains were read from a single sample in a study of T cells in tuberculosis. The assay was immunoSEQ multiplex PCR, and TCRdb's table has in-frame clones only and misses some. The sample has roughly 34,000 clones, 93% seen once. Sequenced here: PBMCs, sampled at tuberculosis diagnosis. Receptors originate from an adult with tuberculosis. Each CDR3 is given with its conserved first and last residue. A D gene is named only where the DNA matches it firmly. Clone size appears in some rows only: once, few, many, or a class for an expanded clone.

cdr3_nt,cdr3_aa,clone_size,d_call,v_call,cdr3_length,j_call
TGTGCCTGGAGTGTAGCGGGGGCCACTGAAGCTTTCTTT,CAWSVAGATEAFF,-,-,TRBV30,13,TRBJ1-1
TGTGCCAGCAGTTCCGTCCAGGGGGCGGGCACTGAAGCTTTCTTT,CASSSVQGAGTEAFF,-,TRBD1,TRBV6-5,15,TRBJ1-1
TGTGCCAGCACTCAGGGGTTAGAGACCCAGTACTTC,CASTQGLETQYF,few,-,TRBV6-6,12,TRBJ2-5
TGTGCCATCCGTAGCGGGAGCACAGATACGCAGTATTTT,CAIRSGSTDTQYF,-,TRBD2,TRBV2,13,TRBJ2-3
TGTGCCTGGAGGGGGACAGCCTTCCTGGGCTACACCTTC,CAWRGTAFLGYTF,-,TRBD1,TRBV30,13,TRBJ1-2
TGTGCCAGCAGCCCGCATGAGGGGACAGGGAATCGCTATGGCTACACCTTC,CASSPHEGTGNRYGYTF,-,TRBD1,TRBV14,17,TRBJ1-2
TGTGCCAGTAGTATGATCACAGGGGGCCAAGAGACCCAGTACTTC,CASSMITGGQETQYF,-,TRBD1,TRBV19,15,TRBJ2-5
TGTGCCAGCAGTGACCGGGACAGGGGCGATGAAAAACTGTTTTTT,CASSDRDRGDEKLFF,-,TRBD1,TRBV6-1,15,TRBJ1-4
TGTGCCAGCCTCGTGTATGGGACAGGCCCTTCTGAGCAGTACTTC,CASLVYGTGPSEQYF,once,TRBD1,TRBV2,15,TRBJ2-7
TGCGCCAGCAGCCAAGTGGCGGGTAGCGGGGGTTCTGCCTACGAGCAGTACTTC,CASSQVAGSGGSAYEQYF,-,TRBD2,TRBV4-1,18,TRBJ2-7
TGCGCCAGCAGCTTCCTCACGGGGGGGCTCGAGACCCAGTACTTC,CASSFLTGGLETQYF,-,TRBD2,TRBV5-1,15,TRBJ2-5
TGTGCCAGCAGCCAGGCCGGGACTAGGTGGGATGAGCAGTTCTTC,CASSQAGTRWDEQFF,once,TRBD2,TRBV11-2,15,TRBJ2-1
TGTGCCAGCAGTTCATTCAGGGATGATGGCTACACCTTC,CASSSFRDDGYTF,-,-,TRBV28,13,TRBJ1-2
TGTGCCAGCAGTGAAGTCCCCGGGGGGTTCGAGCAGTACTTC,CASSEVPGGFEQYF,-,TRBD2,TRBV6-1,14,TRBJ2-7
TGTGCCAGCAGCTTGGGACAGGGGATTGCAACTAATGAAAAACTGTTTTTT,CASSLGQGIATNEKLFF,-,TRBD1,TRBV5-6,17,TRBJ1-4
TGTGCCAGCAGCTCACACACTAGCCCAAATGAAAAACTGTTTTTT,CASSSHTSPNEKLFF,-,-,TRBV9,15,TRBJ1-4
TGTGCTGCGAGGGTCACAGGGGGCTTCTATGGCTACACCTTC,CAARVTGGFYGYTF,-,TRBD1,TRBV30,14,TRBJ1-2
TGTGCCAGCACCCTGCGGGAGGGGGGATACAATGAGCAGTTCTTC,CASTLREGGYNEQFF,-,TRBD2,TRBV2,15,TRBJ2-1
TGTGCCCGGCTTGGGGGGAAAAAGCCCCAGCATTTT,CARLGGKKPQHF,-,-,TRBV5-3,12,TRBJ1-5
TGCGCCAGCCAGAGAGAACAGGGTCCTTACAATGAGCAGTTCTTC,CASQREQGPYNEQFF,-,-,TRBV4-1,15,TRBJ2-1
TGTGCCAGCAGCCCTCAAGGGACAGGGGACGCAGATACGCAGTATTTT,CASSPQGTGDADTQYF,-,TRBD1,TRBV11-2,16,TRBJ2-3
TGCGCCTGCTCCGGGAACACCGGGGAGCTGTTTTTT,CACSGNTGELFF,-,-,TRBV10-1,12,TRBJ2-2
TGTGCCAGCAGCCAAGGGCAGGGGCTGGTATATGGCTACACCTTC,CASSQGQGLVYGYTF,-,-,TRBV4-2,15,TRBJ1-2
TGTGCCAGCAGCAAGGACAGGCTCTATGGCTACACCTTC,CASSKDRLYGYTF,-,TRBD1,TRBV5-6,13,TRBJ1-2
TGTGCCAGTGGGGGGGGCAATGAGCAGTTCTTC,CASGGGNEQFF,-,TRBD2,TRBV14,11,TRBJ2-1
TGTGCCAGCAGACCCACTAGCGGGAGGGCCCCAAGCACAGATACGCAGTATTTT,CASRPTSGRAPSTDTQYF,-,TRBD2,TRBV11-2,18,TRBJ2-3
TGTGCCAGCAGCCCGACAGGGGACACTGAAGCTTTCTTT,CASSPTGDTEAFF,-,TRBD1,TRBV2,13,TRBJ1-1
TGTGCCAGCAGTTTATCGCGGGACAGGGCGATGAACACTGAAGCTTTCTTT,CASSLSRDRAMNTEAFF,-,TRBD1,TRBV28,17,TRBJ1-1
TGTGCCAGCAGCTTAGGAGGAGGGGCCTCCTATAATTCACCCCTCCACTTT,CASSLGGGASYNSPLHF,-,-,TRBV7-7,17,TRBJ1-6
TGTGCCAGCTCACCTTCTCCCAGGGACACTGAAGCTTTCTTT,CASSPSPRDTEAFF,-,-,TRBV18,14,TRBJ1-1
TGTGCCAGCAGCTTAGAGGATGAAGCGGGAGGAGGCGAGCAGTACTTC,CASSLEDEAGGGEQYF,-,TRBD2,TRBV7-2,16,TRBJ2-7
TGTGCCAGCAGCGACCCCGGGGATAGCTATGGCTACACCTTC,CASSDPGDSYGYTF,-,-,TRBV5-6,14,TRBJ1-2
TGTGCCAGCAATCTACCATCTAGCGGGGAAAGCCTATTGACGGATGAGCAGTTCTTC,CASNLPSSGESLLTDEQFF,-,TRBD2,TRBV2,19,TRBJ2-1
TGTGCCAGTACCCCGGGGAACTATGGCTACACCTTC,CASTPGNYGYTF,few,-,TRBV19,12,TRBJ1-2
TGTGCCTGGGGACGCCATGTGACAGGCCTTTCCTACGAGCAGTACTTC,CAWGRHVTGLSYEQYF,-,-,TRBV30,16,TRBJ2-7
TGTGCCAGCAGCTTAGGGAGGTGGGGGGGATCCTACGAGCAGTACTTC,CASSLGRWGGSYEQYF,-,TRBD2,TRBV7-9,16,TRBJ2-7
TGTGCCAGTACCCTAGGGGGAGAGGCTTTCTTT,CASTLGGEAFF,-,-,TRBV7-8,11,TRBJ1-1
TGTGCCTGGAGTGTAGGGGGCAGCGGCTACGAGCAGTACTTC,CAWSVGGSGYEQYF,-,TRBD1,TRBV30,14,TRBJ2-7
TGTGCCAGCAGCTTACAGCGGGGGGGCGGAGAGACCCAGTACTTC,CASSLQRGGGETQYF,-,TRBD2,TRBV11-1,15,TRBJ2-5
TGTGCCAGCAGGGACTTCTCAGACAATGAGCAGTTCTTC,CASRDFSDNEQFF,-,-,TRBV6-1,13,TRBJ2-1
TGCGCCAGCAGCTTGGTGGCCGGTGGGCACGATAATTCACCCCTCCACTTT,CASSLVAGGHDNSPLHF,-,-,TRBV5-1,17,TRBJ1-6
TGTGCCAGCAGTTTAACCCCCGAGGGAGGCTACACCTTC,CASSLTPEGGYTF,-,-,TRBV28,13,TRBJ1-2
TGCGCCAGCAGCGCCGGGACAGGGCCCTACGAGCAGTACTTC,CASSAGTGPYEQYF,once,TRBD1,TRBV5-1,14,TRBJ2-7
TGTGCCAGTAGTATAGAGGCGGCAGCGAACACCGGGGAGCTGTTTTTT,CASSIEAAANTGELFF,-,-,TRBV19,16,TRBJ2-2
TGTGCCAGCAGCGACGGGGGTAAAAGCAATCAGCCCCAGCATTTT,CASSDGGKSNQPQHF,-,-,TRBV9,15,TRBJ1-5
TGTGCCAGCAGCTTTAGTGCGGGGGAGCAGTACTTC,CASSFSAGEQYF,-,-,TRBV11-2,12,TRBJ2-7
TGTGCCAGCAGCCCCCGGATAGCGGGAGGAGAGACCCAGTACTTC,CASSPRIAGGETQYF,few,TRBD2,TRBV4-2,15,TRBJ2-5
TGTGCCAGCAGTTACGGGACAGGGCCCTACGAGCAGTACTTC,CASSYGTGPYEQYF,-,TRBD1,TRBV6-5,14,TRBJ2-7
TGTGCCAGTTCTTCTAGCGTTCCTGGCAATGAGCAGTTCTTC,CASSSSVPGNEQFF,once,-,TRBV6-1,14,TRBJ2-1
TGTGCCAGTAGTATTAAGTCGGCGGGGGCGTACGAGCAGTACTTC,CASSIKSAGAYEQYF,-,-,TRBV19,15,TRBJ2-7
TGCGCCAGCAGCCAAGTACTCCGGGAGCCCCAGCATTTT,CASSQVLREPQHF,-,-,TRBV4-1,13,TRBJ1-5
TGCGCCAGCAGCCAACGGCAGGGGGCCGACGAGCAGTACTTC,CASSQRQGADEQYF,-,TRBD1,TRBV4-1,14,TRBJ2-7
TGTGCCAGCAGCTTAAGTCTAGGCGCCCCTCCCTTAGAGCAGTACTTC,CASSLSLGAPPLEQYF,-,-,TRBV7-9,16,TRBJ2-7
TGTGCCAGCAGCTCCCAGGGGACCCAGTACTTC,CASSSQGTQYF,-,-,TRBV5-4,11,TRBJ2-5
TGCGCCAGCAGCTTGGATGGGACAGTAACCGGGGAGCTGTTTTTT,CASSLDGTVTGELFF,-,TRBD1,TRBV5-1,15,TRBJ2-2
TGTGCCATCAGTGCCTCTCACCCGGGGGACCCCTACGAGCAGTACTTC,CAISASHPGDPYEQYF,-,-,TRBV10-3,16,TRBJ2-7
TGCGCCAGCAGCTTGACAGGGGGCCTTGGCACAGATACGCAGTATTTT,CASSLTGGLGTDTQYF,-,TRBD1,TRBV5-1,16,TRBJ2-3
TGTGCCAGCGGAAAGGGACAGGGATCCTACGAGCAGTACTTC,CASGKGQGSYEQYF,-,TRBD1,TRBV27,14,TRBJ2-7
TGTGCCAGCAGCTTAGGTCTAGCGGGGGTGGATACGCAGTATTTT,CASSLGLAGVDTQYF,-,TRBD2,TRBV7-6,15,TRBJ2-3
TGCGCCAGCAGTGAGGAACAGGGGGCCGGGGAGACCCAGTACTTC,CASSEEQGAGETQYF,-,TRBD1,TRBV10-2,15,TRBJ2-5